These 10 T cell receptor beta chains originate from one sample sequenced in a study of Graves' ophthalmopathy and Graves' hyperthyroidism. CDR3 regions of TCR beta were amplified from RNA transcripts. The first-round RT-PCR employed HTBI primers together with the Qiagen OneStep RT-PCR kit. A multiplex PCR was then performed as the second round. TCRdb processed the multiplex PCR reads anew with MiXCR; each CDR3 protein has one entry. The sample carries a few hundred thousand distinct CDR3 sequences, approximately 21% recorded once. The sample consisted of peripheral blood. The origin of the receptors is a woman aged 18-35 years with stable Graves' hyperthyroidism.

V is TRBV29-1 and J is TRBJ1-2; 7 bases agree with TRBD1. The CDR3 contains 14 residues. CDR1 and CDR2 from the germline V gene are SQVTM and ANQGSEA. With 4 bases clipped from V and 6 bases from J, the junction kept 11 bases outside the gene matches. CDR3 sequence reads: CSVVILAGGHGYTF. The DNA for the CDR3 is TGCAGCGTTGTTATTTTGGCAGGGGGTCATGGCTACACCTTC.

This clonotype came up many times. The chain combines TRBV19 with TRBJ1-2; unclear D gene. CDR1 LNHDA and CDR2 SQIVND come from the germline V gene (reference sequence). The CDR3 sequence is 13 residues long. V was clipped by 3 bases and J by 4 bases, with 9 bases between them. CDR3 in DNA: TGTGCCAGTAGTATGCGTCAGCTCTATGGCTACACCTTC. It encodes CASSMRQLYGYTF.

This clonotype occurred a few times. The rearrangement links TRBV5-1 to TRBJ2-2; TRBD2 matches 7 bases. Germline CDR1 is SGHRS and CDR2 is YFSETQ. The V gene end was trimmed by 4 bases and the J gene end by 1 base; junction bases not matched to a gene: 7. This CDR3 comprises 16 residues. CDR3: CASSQGLAENTGELFF. Written as DNA, the CDR3 is TGCGCCAGCAGCCAGGGCCTAGCGGAGAACACCGGGGAGCTGTTTTTT.

The chain combines TRBV5-1 with TRBJ1-2; D gene ambiguous. Germline lookup yields CDR1 SGHRS and CDR2 YFSETQ. V shed 4 bases and J shed 2 bases, with 15 bases lying between them. The CDR3 spans 15 residues. CDR3 sequence reads: CASSEPDWRNYGYTF. The CDR3 DNA is TGCGCCAGCAGCGAACCGGACTGGCGGAACTATGGCTACACCTTC.

V is TRBV6-1 and J is TRBJ1-6; TRBD1 agrees at 7 bases. Germline CDR1 is MNHNS and CDR2 is SASEGT. The CDR3 extends over 17 amino acids. The junction had 11 bases not matched to a gene; V was cut back by 7 bases and J by 2 bases. The CDR3: CASTVQGKRTYNSPLHF. As DNA, the CDR3 is TGTGCCAGCACTGTACAGGGGAAGAGAACCTATAATTCACCCCTCCACTTT.

The sample holds many counts of this clonotype. CDR3 nucleotide sequence: TGCAGTGCTAGAGTAAGGAGGAACAATCAGCCCCAGCATTTT. It specifies CSARVRRNNQPQHF. The chain uses TRBV20-1 and TRBJ1-5; D gene uncertain. This CDR3 contains 14 residues. Trimming took off 1 base at V and 3 bases at J, with 10 bases between the two ends. In germline, CDR1 is DFQATT, CDR2 SNEGSKA (reference sequence).

There are many counts of this clonotype. The chain is built from TRBV19 and TRBJ2-2, with 14 bases fitting TRBD2. V shed 3 bases and J 7 bases; nucleotides not matched to a gene: 10. CDR3 length: 18 amino acids. CDR1 and CDR2 from the germline V gene are LNHDA and SQIVND (reference sequence). The CDR3 reads CASSIRLAGGPIGGELFF. The CDR3 DNA reads as TGTGCCAGTAGTATTCGACTAGCGGGAGGGCCAATTGGCGGGGAGCTGTTTTTT.

This chain links TRBV20-1 with TRBJ2-2, with D tentatively TRBD2 (6 bases). The CDR3 runs 16 residues. The V and J ends lost 3 bases and 7 bases respectively, with 21 bases between them. Germline V CDR1 and CDR2: DFQATT, SNEGSKA (reference sequence). In DNA form, the CDR3 reads TGCAGTGCTAGGGGCTTGTGGAGGGGCCAGCGCGGGGAGCTGTTTTTT. Its translation is CSARGLWRGQRGELFF.

Many counts were recorded for this clonotype. The chain is built from TRBV3-1 and TRBJ1-1; no clear D. The CDR3 has 14 amino acids. Trimming pared 1 base from V and 1 base from J, leaving 7 bases between. Germline CDR1 LGHDT, CDR2 YNNKEL (reference sequence). CDR3 DNA: TGTGCCAGCAGCCAAGCTGCGAGGAACACTGAAGCTTTCTTT. Amino acid sequence: CASSQAARNTEAFF. The full variable domain, its missing parts supplied by reference TRBV3-1 and TRBJ1-1, is DTAVSQTPKYLVTQMGNDKSIKCEQNLGHDTMYWYKQDSKKFLKIMFSYNNKELIINETVPNRFSPKSPDKAHLNLHINSLELGDSAVYFCASSQAARNTEAFFGQGTRLTVV.

In this sample, this clonotype turned up many times. CDR3 nucleotide sequence: TGTGCCAGCGGGAAGTACTCCGAGCAGTACTTC. It is translated as CASGKYSEQYF. V is TRBV2 and J is TRBJ2-7, with D unresolved. Trimming cost V 8 bases and J 6 bases, with 11 bases left between them. Germline lookup yields CDR1 SNHLY and CDR2 FYNNEI. The CDR3 extends over 11 amino acids. Full variable domain (outside the CDR3, taken from reference TRBV2 and TRBJ2-7): EPEVTQTPSHQVTQMGQEVILRCVPISNHLYFYWYRQILGQKVEFLVSFYNNEISEKSEIFDDQFSVERPDGSNFTLKIRSTKLEDSAMYFCASGKYSEQYFGPGTRLTVT.